The 5 T cell receptor beta chains below were found in one sample sequenced in a study of regulatory T cells in long-lasting Graves disease (dated by TCRdb to the early 2020s). In the paper's terms, the time point label means: persistent/refractory GD, antithyroid drugs over 5 years with positive TRAb. For both TCR sequencing and RNA sequencing, RNA was extracted from PBMCs using TRIzol. To prepare the library, multiplex PCR was applied. Instrument used: Illumina HiSeq 4000. To build TCR beta libraries, CDR3 regions were amplified by Arm-PCR using iRepertoire HTBI primers. TCRdb passed the public sequencing reads through fastp at Q25 and MiXCR, retaining productive beta sequences. Records with the same CDR3 protein are collapsed into one entry carrying the most frequent genes and DNA. The sample includes around 450,000 distinct CDR3 sequences, with 20% to 25% observed a single time. 6.5% to 9% of the sample is in the top ten clones.

This material consisted of peripheral blood mononuclear cells (PBMCs), taken when the disease was refractory, from a patient treated with antithyroid drugs. These receptors were obtained from a female donor with Graves disease.

This clonotype was found a few times. The chain is built from TRBV24-1 and TRBJ2-2; possible D gene TRBD1, 6 bases. CDR3 length: 13 amino acids. Germline values: CDR1 KGHDR, CDR2 SFDVKD. V gave up 9 bases and J gave up 3 bases, with 10 bases separating them. The CDR3 DNA is TGTGCCACCCGGGACATTGACACCGGGGAGCTGTTTTTT. It yields the protein CATRDIDTGELFF.

This clonotype has ten or more counts. The chain carries TRBV15 and TRBJ2-4, with a weak D call TRBD1 (6 bases). Trimming left V 1 base short and J 0 bases short, with 13 bases between. Germline V gene sequence: CDR1 LNHNV, CDR2 YYDKDF (reference sequence). This CDR3 has 17 residues. CDR3: CATSRVRDTLAKNIQYF. CDR3 bases: TGTGCCACCAGCAGAGTCCGGGACACTTTAGCCAAAAACATTCAGTACTTC. The full variable domain, rest sourced from reference TRBV15 and TRBJ2-4, is DAMVIQNPRYQVTQFGKPVTLSCSQTLNHNVMYWYQQKSSQAPKLLFHYYDKDFNNEADTPDNFQSRRPNTSFCFLDIRSPGLGDTAMYLCATSRVRDTLAKNIQYFGAGTRLSVL.

The V call is TRBV19, the J call TRBJ2-1; tentative D call: TRBD2 (6 bases). Trimming stripped 7 bases from V and 5 bases from J, with 15 bases between. CDR3 length equals 14 residues. Germline V gene data show CDR1 as LNHDA and CDR2 as SQIVND (reference sequence). The CDR3 nucleotides are TGTGCCAGTACTCGCTCTAGCGCTAACAATGAGCAGTTCTTC. Translated, it gives CASTRSSANNEQFF.

To note about this clonotype: Mismatch with germline at one junction end may stem from a read error. The chain uses TRBV4-1 and TRBJ2-7, with unresolved D. The CDR3 runs to 13 residues. From germline, CDR1 is MGHRA and CDR2 YSYEKL. The CDR3 sequence is CASSQTNSDEQYF. As DNA, the CDR3 is TGCGCCAGCAGCCAAACCAACTCCGACGAGCAGTACTTC.

V is TRBV5-6 and J is TRBJ2-5; 8 positions match TRBD2. Germline CDR1 SGHDT, CDR2 YYEEEE. This CDR3 contains 16 residues. Germline trimming cut 5 bases from V and 2 bases from J; bases unmatched to any gene: 11. In DNA form, the CDR3 reads TGTGCCAGCAGTCTTTGGGCTAGCGGGTTACAAGAGACCCAGTACTTC. Translation: CASSLWASGLQETQYF.